This entry lists 9 T cell receptor beta chains sequenced from one sample in a study of CD8+ T cells in alopecia areata. TCR sequencing used cDNA made by reverse transcription of extracted RNA. The method was immunoSEQ multiplex PCR; TCRdb's version includes in-frame clones alone and lacks a portion of them. The table lists about 250,000 clones, roughly 63% of them singletons. Treatment: oral pan-JAK inhibitor, 5-10 mg twice daily. Sample: CD4+ T cells sorted from blood, taken around week 54, from a patient treated with tofacitinib. These receptors all stem from a human donor with alopecia areata.

V is TRBV5-6 and J is TRBJ1-2, with a possible D match to TRBD1 (6 bases). Germline lookup yields CDR1 SGHDT and CDR2 YYEEEE. The CDR3 has 15 amino acids. Trimming stripped 4 bases from V and 0 bases from J, with 13 bases between. The chain's CDR3 is CASSGTGTPNYGYTF. CDR3 in DNA: TGTGCCAGCAGCGGCACCGGGACACCTAACTATGGCTACACCTTC.

This chain links TRBV19 with TRBJ2-5; D perhaps matches TRBD2 (5 bases). This CDR3 spans 11 amino acids. In germline, CDR1 is LNHDA, CDR2 SQIVND (reference sequence). Deletions cut 4 bases from V and 5 bases from J, with 5 bases between. As DNA, the CDR3 is TGTGCCAGTAGTAGCGGGGAGACCCAGTACTTC. This encodes CASSSGETQYF.

The J gene is TRBJ1-2, the V gene TRBV23-1, with 10 bases identical to TRBD1. TRBV23-1 is an ORF, and what it does is uncertain. This CDR3 region has 16 residues. The junction had 4 bases not matched to a gene; V was cut back by 0 bases and J by 3 bases. In DNA form, the CDR3 reads TGCGCCAGCAGTCAATCGGGGACAGGGGTAGACTATGGCTACACCTTC. This codes for CASSQSGTGVDYGYTF.

The chain has TRBV5-6 and TRBJ1-6, with D tentatively TRBD1 (6 bases). V was shortened by 0 bases and J by 7 bases, with 11 bases between the two germline ends. The CDR3 contains 15 residues. Germline V lookup: CDR1 SGHDT, CDR2 YYEEEE. The CDR3 loop reads CASSLAGAGNSPLHF. DNA of the CDR3: TGTGCCAGCAGCTTGGCAGGGGCTGGGAATTCACCCCTCCACTTT.

The genes are TRBV7-9 and TRBJ1-1; 10 bases are a match to TRBD1. The CDR3 totals 15 residues. Germline V CDR1 and CDR2: SEHNR, FQNEAQ (reference sequence). The V segment lost 4 bases and the J segment 8 bases; nucleotides outside the gene matches: 10. The DNA of the CDR3 is TGTGCCAGCAGCTGGAGTGGGACAGGGGAAGGAGAAGCTTTCTTT. Amino acid sequence: CASSWSGTGEGEAFF.

The V call is TRBV27, the J call TRBJ1-2; D might be TRBD1 (5 bases). In germline, CDR1 is MNHEY, CDR2 SMNVEV (reference sequence). The CDR3 totals 14 residues. V dropped 6 bases and J dropped 11 bases, with 22 bases sitting between them. In nucleotides, the CDR3 is TGTGCCAGCAGCCGAGGGGCCGGCTATGGGACTTACACCTTC. It codes for CASSRGAGYGTYTF.

This chain connects TRBV30 to TRBJ2-7; the D is unclear. CDR3 size: 13 residues. Germline lookup yields CDR1 GTSNPN and CDR2 SVGIG (reference sequence). V was cut by 3 bases and J by 2 bases, with 11 bases left in between. CDR3 DNA: TGTGCCTGGAGCCCAACACTCACCTACGAGCAGTACTTC. It translates to CAWSPTLTYEQYF.

This sequence joins TRBV29-1 and TRBJ1-3; weak D call: TRBD1 (5 bases). Germline lookup yields CDR1 SQVTM and CDR2 ANQGSEA. The CDR3 contains 11 residues. V was shortened by 7 bases and J by 4 bases, with 8 bases between the two germline ends. The CDR3 is CSARDGNTIYF. The CDR3 nucleotides are TGCAGCGCCAGGGACGGAAACACCATATATTTT.

This clone was counted a single time. J is TRBJ1-1 and V is TRBV7-2; D perhaps matches TRBD1 (6 bases). This CDR3 has 13 amino acids. Trimming cost V 6 bases and J 5 bases, with 13 bases left between them. Germline loops: CDR1 SGHTA, CDR2 FQGNSA. The DNA for the CDR3 is TGTGCCAGCAGTTCTTCAGGGGTAACTGAAGCTTTCTTT. It codes for CASSSSGVTEAFF.